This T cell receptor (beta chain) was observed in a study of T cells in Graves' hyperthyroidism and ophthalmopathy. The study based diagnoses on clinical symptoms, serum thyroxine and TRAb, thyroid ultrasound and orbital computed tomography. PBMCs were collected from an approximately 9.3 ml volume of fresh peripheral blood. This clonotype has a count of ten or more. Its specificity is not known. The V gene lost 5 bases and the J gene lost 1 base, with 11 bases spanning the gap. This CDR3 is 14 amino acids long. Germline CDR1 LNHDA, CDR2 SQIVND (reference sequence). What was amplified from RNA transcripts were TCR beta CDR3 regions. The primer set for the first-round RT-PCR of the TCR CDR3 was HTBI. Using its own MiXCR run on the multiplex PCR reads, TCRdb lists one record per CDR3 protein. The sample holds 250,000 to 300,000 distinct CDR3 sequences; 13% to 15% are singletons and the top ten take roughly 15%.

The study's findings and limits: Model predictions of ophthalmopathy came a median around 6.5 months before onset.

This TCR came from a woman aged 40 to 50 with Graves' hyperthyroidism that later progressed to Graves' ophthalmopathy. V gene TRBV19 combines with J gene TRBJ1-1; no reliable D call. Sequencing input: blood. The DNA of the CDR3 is TGTGCCAGTAGTCGGGAGTTTCCGAACACTGAAGCTTTCTTT. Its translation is CASSREFPNTEAFF.